This TCR beta chain was captured by sequencing in a study of blood T cells in healthy people across ages. Together with a sample-barcoded 5' primer, a J-beta primer mix was included in a second PCR lasting about 7 to 11 cycles. Through a template-switch adaptor with 12 random nucleotides, each cDNA molecule received a tag. TCRdb reanalysed the 5' RACE reads using MiXCR and keeps one entry per CDR3 protein. The profile shows 700,000 to 950,000 distinct CDR3 sequences, 55% to 75% of them singletons. CDR1 is MGHRA and CDR2 is YSYEKL in the germline V gene. This CDR3 is 14 amino acids long. With 1 base removed from V and 2 bases from J, the gap between germline ends came to 8 bases. Peripheral blood, ten milliliters per donor, was collected. Per individual sample, total RNA of at least 6 micrograms was extracted.

This receptor was obtained from a man aged 25 to 40 in good health. Input material: blood. The chain uses TRBV4-1 and TRBJ2-5; D uncertain. CDR3 region: CASSQGPQQETQYF. The DNA for the CDR3 is TGCGCCAGCAGCCAAGGTCCGCAGCAAGAGACCCAGTACTTC.